The 13 T cell receptor beta chains in this list originate from one sample, sequenced in a study of shared clonotypes between healthy human individuals. TCRdb keeps only in-frame clones here, not all; method: immunoSEQ multiplex PCR. The sample contains approximately 2.5 million clones, roughly 92% of which appear only once. Sequenced input: naive CD4+ T cells sorted from blood. Subset defined: CD45RA+ positively selected. The source of these receptors is a man aged 18 to 35 in good health.

As concerns this clone: The sample contains more than one DNA sequence encoding this CDR3. The DNA of the CDR3 is TGTGCCAGCAGTTTACGCGGTGAAGCTTTCTTT. It translates to CASSLRGEAFF. The chain carries TRBV28 and TRBJ1-1, with D unresolved. CDR1 MDHEN and CDR2 SYDVKM come from the germline V gene. The V and J ends lost 2 bases and 7 bases respectively, with 5 bases between them. The CDR3 loop spans 11 amino acids.

The genes are TRBV4-3 and TRBJ2-1, with 7 bases fitting TRBD2. Germline CDR1 and CDR2: LGHNA and YSLEER. The CDR3 runs 13 residues. For the CDR3, the DNA is TGCGCTAGACGGGGGGACTCCTACAATGAGCAGTTCTTC. Its protein product is CARRGDSYNEQFF.

The V gene is TRBV18, the J gene TRBJ1-3; D is unresolved. Germline V gene sequence: CDR1 KGHSH, CDR2 LQKENI. The CDR3 totals 16 residues. Trimming took off 1 base at V and 0 bases at J, with 10 bases between the two ends. CDR3 coding DNA: TGTGCCAGCTCACCACAGGGTGGCTTCTCTGGAAACACCATATATTTT. Amino acids: CASSPQGGFSGNTIYF.

The chain couples TRBV9 to TRBJ2-1; D perhaps matches TRBD1 (5 bases). CDR3 length equals 17 residues. The germline CDR1 and CDR2 sequences are SGDLS and YYNGEE. Trimming pared 3 bases from V and 6 bases from J, leaving 22 bases between. The CDR3 nucleotides are TGTGCCAGCAGCGCCACCTCGAGGTTACAGCAGGGCAATGAGCAGTTCTTC. Amino acid sequence: CASSATSRLQQGNEQFF.

With respect to this clone: Other DNA sequences within the sample encode an identical CDR3. The V call is TRBV18, the J call TRBJ2-1; no reliable D call. The CDR3 sequence is 12 residues long. Germline assignment: CDR1 KGHSH and CDR2 LQKENI. Trimming pared 6 bases from V and 6 bases from J, leaving 9 bases between. The CDR3 nucleotides are TGTGCCAGCTCTCCGATGGGCAATGAGCAGTTCTTC. It encodes CASSPMGNEQFF.

The J gene is TRBJ1-5, the V gene TRBV28, with unresolved D. Germline assignment: CDR1 MDHEN and CDR2 SYDVKM. Trimming cost V 3 bases and J 3 bases, with 18 bases left between them. The CDR3 is 17 amino acids. The CDR3 DNA sequence: TGTGCCAGCAGTTTGTCATTTTACAGAAGGGCCAATCAGCCCCAGCATTTT. This gives the protein CASSLSFYRRANQPQHF.

V gene TRBV11-3 combines with J gene TRBJ2-2; unclear D gene. Trimming stripped 5 bases from V and 5 bases from J, with 9 bases between. The germline V gene has CDR1 SGHNT and CDR2 YENEEA. CDR3 size: 13 residues. The CDR3 DNA sequence: TGTGCCAGCAGCCAGGTGACTACCGGGGAGCTGTTTTTT. Translated: CASSQVTTGELFF.

The chain links TRBV19 to TRBJ2-7; D uncertain. The germline V and J ends were trimmed by 5 bases and 0 bases, with 14 bases remaining between them. Germline V gene lookup returns CDR1 LNHDA and CDR2 SQIVND (reference sequence). This CDR3 spans 15 amino acids. The CDR3 sequence is CASSLALGSSYEQYF. The CDR3 DNA follows: TGTGCCAGTAGTTTGGCTTTAGGAAGCTCCTACGAGCAGTACTTC.

The table lists this clone with a few counts. The gene calls are TRBV30 and TRBJ1-5, with D hard to call. CDR1 GTSNPN and CDR2 SVGIG come from the germline V gene (reference sequence). The CDR3 covers 15 residues. With 2 bases removed from V and 1 base from J, the gap between germline ends came to 12 bases. The DNA of the CDR3 is TGTGCCTGGAGTCCCAGAACACTAAGCAATCAGCCCCAGCATTTT. As protein: CAWSPRTLSNQPQHF.

This chain links TRBV7-9 with TRBJ2-2; D not resolved. Trimming pared 5 bases from V and 7 bases from J, leaving 11 bases between. This CDR3 region has 13 residues. Germline loops: CDR1 SEHNR, CDR2 FQNEAQ (reference sequence). CDR3 DNA: TGTGCCAGCAGCCCCGGTTACCTCGGGGAGCTGTTTTTT. Its protein product is CASSPGYLGELFF.

Of note for this clone: Other DNA sequences from this sample encode an identical CDR3 as well. The genes are TRBV9 and TRBJ2-1; D is undetermined. V dropped 0 bases and J dropped 5 bases, with 6 bases sitting between them. This CDR3 is 13 amino acids long. Germline CDR1 SGDLS, CDR2 YYNGEE. CDR3 protein: CASSVAVDNEQFF. CDR3 sequence (DNA): TGTGCCAGCAGCGTAGCGGTAGACAATGAGCAGTTCTTC.

CDR3 loop: CASSPRGRTEAFF. CDR3 in DNA: TGTGCCAGCAGCCCAAGGGGCCGCACTGAAGCTTTCTTT. The chain recombines TRBV28 with TRBJ1-1, with D possibly TRBD1 on 5 matching bases. CDR1 and CDR2 from the germline V gene are MDHEN and SYDVKM. Deletions cut 6 bases from V and 4 bases from J, with 12 bases between. CDR3 length: 13 amino acids.

Regarding this clone: Different DNA sequences within this sample yield the same CDR3. The rearrangement uses TRBV2 and TRBJ1-1, with D unclear. V lost 4 bases and J lost 2, with 5 bases in between. Germline loops: CDR1 SNHLY, CDR2 FYNNEI. This CDR3 has 12 residues. The CDR3 DNA is TGTGCCAGCAGTGGCGACAACACTGAAGCTTTCTTT. Protein sequence: CASSGDNTEAFF. Filled out from reference TRBV2 and TRBJ1-1, the complete variable domain reads EPEVTQTPSHQVTQMGQEVILRCVPISNHLYFYWYRQILGQKVEFLVSFYNNEISEKSEIFDDQFSVERPDGSNFTLKIRSTKLEDSAMYFCASSGDNTEAFFGQGTRLTVV.